This entry lists 16 T cell receptor beta chains sequenced from one sample in a study of early stage breast cancer tumors. The data were produced by immunoSEQ multiplex PCR, yet TCRdb's version contains in-frame clones alone and is incomplete. The sample lists roughly 14,000 clones; about 81% were seen once. Sequences were obtained from normal breast tissue next to the tumor. The origin of the receptors is a person aged 25 to 40 with breast cancer.

The V gene is TRBV9, the J gene TRBJ2-5; 7 bases agree with TRBD2. The CDR3 has 15 amino acids. Germline trimming cut 3 bases from V and 5 bases from J; bases unmatched to any gene: 10. CDR1 and CDR2 from the germline V gene are SGDLS and YYNGEE. CDR3 amino acids: CASSGGGGLLETQYF. The CDR3 DNA is TGTGCCAGCAGCGGGGGGGGAGGTTTACTGGAGACCCAGTACTTC. Variable domain in full (rest from reference TRBV9 and TRBJ2-5): DSGVTQTPKHLITATGQRVTLRCSPRSGDLSVYWYQQSLDQGLQFLIQYYNGEERAKGNILERFSAQQFPDLHSELNLSSLELGDSALYFCASSGGGGLLETQYFGPGTRLLVL.

V gene TRBV6-5 combines with J gene TRBJ2-7; TRBD1 matches 8 bases. The CDR3 covers 15 residues. Trimming took 3 bases from V and 5 from J; bases not matched to a gene: 9. CDR1 is MNHEY and CDR2 is SVGAGI in the germline V gene. This CDR3 reads CASSYKTGGRNEQYF. CDR3 coding DNA: TGTGCCAGCAGTTATAAAACAGGGGGACGAAACGAGCAGTACTTC.

The chain has TRBV7-3 and TRBJ2-7, with 10 bases identical to TRBD2. Germline CDR1 reads SGHTA; CDR2 reads FQGTGA. V shed 2 bases, J shed 5 bases, and the junction held 6 bases outside the gene matches. The CDR3 length is 15 residues. Here the CDR3 reads CASSLGAGGPNEQYF. Here the CDR3 DNA reads TGTGCCAGCAGCTTAGGAGCGGGAGGGCCAAACGAGCAGTACTTC.

This chain joins TRBV19 and TRBJ1-5; TRBD1 matches at 8 bases. From germline, CDR1 is LNHDA and CDR2 SQIVND (reference sequence). The CDR3 sequence is 17 residues long. V trimming: 4 bases; J trimming: 2 bases; junction bases outside the gene matches: 10. The CDR3 reads CASSTGGVAIGNQPQHF. CDR3 DNA: TGTGCCAGTAGTACAGGGGGCGTCGCCATAGGCAATCAGCCCCAGCATTTT.

The chain uses TRBV30 and TRBJ2-7, with 7 bases aligning to TRBD2. J gave up 4 bases and V 3 bases, and 6 bases lay outside the gene matches. The CDR3 has 13 amino acids. Germline values: CDR1 GTSNPN, CDR2 SVGIG (reference sequence). CDR3 sequence (DNA): TGTGCCTGGAGGAGCGGGACTGGATACGAGCAGTACTTC. This encodes CAWRSGTGYEQYF. Full variable domain (rest looked up from reference TRBV30 and TRBJ2-7): SQTIHQWPATLVQPVGSPLSLECTVEGTSNPNLYWYRQAAGRGLQLLFYSVGIGQISSEVPQNLSASRPQDRQFILSSKKLLLSDSGFYLCAWRSGTGYEQYFGPGTRLTVT.

The chain has TRBV2 and TRBJ1-1, with D possibly TRBD1 on 6 matching bases. This CDR3 has 14 residues. Germline CDR1 is SNHLY and CDR2 is FYNNEI. The ends were cut back, 0 bases at V and 6 bases at J, with 11 bases in the middle. CDR3 nucleotide sequence: TGTGCCAGCAGTGAAGCAGGGGGGGCGGCTGAAGCTTTCTTT. This encodes CASSEAGGAAEAFF.

The chain carries TRBV6-5 and TRBJ2-5, with D possibly TRBD1 on 6 matching bases. This CDR3 region has 15 residues. Germline assignment: CDR1 MNHEY and CDR2 SVGAGI. V lost 0 bases and J 5 bases, leaving 13 bases between the germline ends. The CDR3 sequence: CASSYSSGVGETQYF. CDR3 DNA: TGTGCCAGCAGTTACTCATCAGGGGTCGGGGAGACCCAGTACTTC.

The chain combines TRBV4-1 with TRBJ2-7, with a tentative D call TRBD1 (7 bases). This CDR3 is 16 amino acids long. Germline V lookup: CDR1 MGHRA, CDR2 YSYEKL. V lost 0 bases, J lost 4 bases, and 16 bases lay in between. Here the CDR3 reads CASSQEQGRRIYEQYF. CDR3 nucleotide sequence: TGCGCCAGCAGCCAAGAACAGGGGAGGCGGATTTACGAGCAGTACTTC.

This chain connects TRBV11-2 to TRBJ2-5; tentative D call: TRBD2 (6 bases). Germline CDR1 is SGHAT and CDR2 is FQNNGV. The CDR3 spans 17 residues. V was clipped by 0 bases and J by 3 bases, with 17 bases between them. CDR3: CASSLERGYSFKETQYF. The CDR3 DNA sequence: TGTGCCAGCAGCTTAGAACGGGGGTATTCGTTTAAAGAGACCCAGTACTTC.

This sequence joins TRBV5-4 and TRBJ2-1, with a possible D match to TRBD2 (7 bases). The CDR3 totals 17 residues. Trimming pared 6 bases from V and 9 bases from J, leaving 28 bases between. Germline CDR1 is SGHNT and CDR2 is YYREEE (reference sequence). CDR3 amino acids: CASTQGRLAEIRGEQFF. CDR3 nucleotide sequence: TGTGCCAGCACGCAGGGGCGGCTAGCGGAGATTAGGGGTGAGCAGTTCTTC.

J is TRBJ2-1 and V is TRBV5-1; 8 bases are shared with TRBD2. CDR1 is SGHRS and CDR2 is YFSETQ in the germline V gene. This CDR3 contains 14 residues. V shed 5 bases, J shed 8 bases, and the junction held 9 bases outside the gene matches. CDR3 sequence reads: CASRVLAGSHEQFF. The CDR3 DNA reads TGCGCCAGCAGGGTGTTAGCGGGAAGCCATGAGCAGTTCTTC. The variable domain in full, with the rest retrieved from reference TRBV5-1 and TRBJ2-1, is KAGVTQTPRYLIKTRGQQVTLSCSPISGHRSVSWYQQTPGQGLQFLFEYFSETQRNKGNFPGRFSGRQFSNSRSEMNVSTLELGDSALYLCASRVLAGSHEQFFGPGTRLTVL.

The chain uses TRBV19 and TRBJ2-7; D may be TRBD1 (5 bases). CDR1 LNHDA and CDR2 SQIVND come from the germline V gene (reference sequence). The CDR3 length is 14 residues. V lost 4 bases, J lost 3 bases, and 13 bases lay in between. CDR3 in DNA: TGTGCCAGTAGTAACCAGGGTATAGGCTACGAGCAGTACTTC. It is translated as CASSNQGIGYEQYF.

This sequence joins TRBV5-1 and TRBJ1-5, with 8 bases that match TRBD1. The CDR3 sequence is 15 residues long. V shed 4 bases and J 2 bases; nucleotides not matched to a gene: 5. Looked up from germline, CDR1 is SGHRS and CDR2 is YFSETQ. DNA for the CDR3: TGCGCCAGCAGCCTTCAGGGACAGGGCAATCAGCCCCAGCATTTT. Protein product: CASSLQGQGNQPQHF.

The chain combines TRBV15 with TRBJ2-3; the match to TRBD2 covers 9 bases. The V gene end was trimmed by 0 bases and the J gene end by 11 bases; junction bases not matched to a gene: 9. The CDR3 has 15 amino acids. CDR1 LNHNV and CDR2 YYDKDF come from the germline V gene (reference sequence). This CDR3 is CATSRDAAGGREQYF. DNA for the CDR3: TGTGCCACCAGCAGAGATGCGGCGGGAGGGCGGGAGCAGTATTTT.

This chain links TRBV13 with TRBJ2-7, with 10 bases that match TRBD2. V gave up 5 bases and J gave up 2 bases; unmatched junction bases: 9. Germline assignment: CDR1 PRHDT and CDR2 FYEKMQ (reference sequence). The length of the CDR3 is 16 residues. CDR3 bases: TGTGCCAGCAGCGCCTCTAGCGGGAGAGACCCCTACGAGCAGTACTTC. Its translation: CASSASSGRDPYEQYF. The whole variable domain, remainder taken from reference TRBV13 and TRBJ2-7, is AAGVIQSPRHLIKEKRETATLKCYPIPRHDTVYWYQQGPGQDPQFLISFYEKMQSDKGSIPDRFSAQQFSDYHSELNMSSLELGDSALYFCASSASSGRDPYEQYFGPGTRLTVT.

V and J are TRBV5-1 and TRBJ1-2, with no clear D. Per germline, CDR1 SGHRS and CDR2 YFSETQ. The CDR3 is made up of 14 amino acids. The V gene lost 0 bases and the J gene lost 8 bases, with 14 bases spanning the gap. This chain's CDR3 is CASSLVAEGSGYTF. In DNA, the CDR3 is TGCGCCAGCAGCTTGGTAGCAGAAGGTAGCGGCTACACCTTC.